The 12 T cell receptor beta chains below all came from one sample that was sequenced in a study of T cells in Graves' hyperthyroidism and ophthalmopathy. The source material, RNA transcripts, was used to amplify TCR beta CDR3 regions. Initially, a first-round RT-PCR of the TCR CDR3 employed the HTBI primer set. TCRdb called the multiplex PCR reads again in MiXCR, with one record for every CDR3 protein. There are under 350,000 distinct CDR3 sequences in the sample; about a sixth occur only once, and around 55% lies in the top ten. The sequenced sample was blood. The receptors originated from a woman between 55 and 75 years old with Graves' ophthalmopathy.

This clonotype was picked up a small number of times. The chain is built from TRBV19 and TRBJ1-2, with 7 bases fitting TRBD1. Trimming cost V 7 bases and J 4 bases; bases outside gene matches: 9. Per the germline V gene, CDR1 is LNHDA and CDR2 is SQIVND (reference sequence). The CDR3 has 14 amino acids. Here the CDR3 DNA reads TGTGCCAGTACGACAGGGATACTGTCCTATGGCTACACCTTC. Residues: CASTTGILSYGYTF.

This clonotype was seen ten or more times. The chain carries TRBV6-1 and TRBJ2-2; 7 bases line up with TRBD1. The V gene end was trimmed by 5 bases and the J gene end by 2 bases; junction bases not matched to a gene: 11. Germline values: CDR1 MNHNS, CDR2 SASEGT. This CDR3 has 17 residues. CDR3 coding DNA: TGTGCCAGCAGTTACGAGGGAACAGGGGCAAACACCGGGGAGCTGTTTTTT. It is translated as CASSYEGTGANTGELFF.

The sample holds a few counts of this clonotype. The chain carries TRBV29-1 and TRBJ1-1; maybe TRBD1 (6 bases). The CDR3 runs to 14 residues. V gave up 6 bases and J gave up 5 bases, with 19 bases separating them. Per the germline V gene, CDR1 is SQVTM and CDR2 is ANQGSEA. The CDR3 bases are TGCAGCGTCCGGACCCGGGGGGCTATAACTGAAGCTTTCTTT. Translation: CSVRTRGAITEAFF.

In its sample, this clonotype was seen a few times. The chain links TRBV10-2 to TRBJ1-3, with unresolved D. Germline CDR1 reads WSHSY; CDR2 reads SAAADI. The CDR3 covers 13 residues. Deletions cut 5 bases from V and 0 bases from J, with 5 bases between. The CDR3 DNA reads TGCGCCAGCAGTTGGGACTCTGGAAACACCATATATTTT. This translates into CASSWDSGNTIYF.

This clonotype was seen at least ten times. This rearrangement joins TRBV20-1 to TRBJ2-3; 8 bases align to TRBD2. V trimming: 6 bases; J trimming: 0 bases; junction bases outside the gene matches: 8. There are 15 residues in the CDR3. CDR1 DFQATT and CDR2 SNEGSKA come from the germline V gene (reference sequence). CDR3 sequence: CSATGLAASTDTQYF. The CDR3 DNA sequence: TGCAGTGCCACCGGACTAGCAGCTAGCACAGATACGCAGTATTTT.

The chain couples TRBV3-1 to TRBJ2-1, with D perhaps matching TRBD1 or TRBD2 (5 bases each). The CDR3 extends over 14 amino acids. Germline CDR1 LGHDT, CDR2 YNNKEL (reference sequence). V was pared by 3 bases and J by 0 bases, with 6 bases between. The CDR3 reads CASSHGGSYNEQFF. CDR3 DNA: TGTGCCAGCAGCCATGGGGGCTCCTACAATGAGCAGTTCTTC.

This clonotype was counted a few times. This chain connects TRBV7-9 to TRBJ1-1; maybe TRBD1 (5 bases). Germline loops: CDR1 SEHNR, CDR2 FQNEAQ (reference sequence). CDR3 length equals 15 residues. V was shortened by 4 bases and J by 1 base, with 13 bases between the two germline ends. CDR3 coding DNA: TGTGCCAGCAGCTCCACGGGACGGTCGAACACTGAAGCTTTCTTT. It codes for CASSSTGRSNTEAFF.

The rearrangement links TRBV6-2 or TRBV6-3 to TRBJ1-1; D is perhaps TRBD1 (5 bases). Looked up from germline, CDR1 is MNHEY and CDR2 is SVGEGT. The V and J ends lost 0 bases and 8 bases respectively, with 10 bases between them. CDR3 length equals 13 residues. The CDR3 region has the DNA TGTGCCAGCAGTTACTCGAGTTACAGGGAAGCTTTCTTT. The encoded protein is CASSYSSYREAFF.

The chain carries TRBV6-7 and TRBJ1-5; D is perhaps TRBD1 (5 bases). TRBV6-7 is reported as an ORF; its role is uncertain. The ends were cut back, 4 bases at V and 5 bases at J, with 18 bases in the middle. This CDR3 has 16 residues. CDR3 region: CASSSRDPGGDQPQHF. CDR3 DNA sequence: TGTGCCAGCAGTTCAAGGGACCCGGGGGGGGATCAGCCCCAGCATTTT.

This clonotype was seen more than once but under ten times. This chain joins TRBV19 and TRBJ2-7; D is possibly TRBD1 (5 bases). The CDR3 sequence is 15 residues long. V lost 4 bases, J lost 2 bases, and 15 bases lay in between. Germline V gene sequence: CDR1 LNHDA, CDR2 SQIVND (reference sequence). CDR3 region: CASSTTGVRAYEQYF. The CDR3 bases are TGTGCCAGTAGTACAACAGGCGTGCGAGCCTACGAGCAGTACTTC.

This clonotype has a count of ten or more. The chain links TRBV4-1 to TRBJ1-5, with D perhaps matching TRBD1 (6 bases). Deletions cut 0 bases from V and 7 bases from J, with 13 bases between. The CDR3 contains 15 residues. The germline gives CDR1 MGHRA, CDR2 YSYEKL. The CDR3 nucleotides are TGCGCCAGCAGCCAAGAGGGACACTCCACCCAGCCCCAGCATTTT. This translates into CASSQEGHSTQPQHF.

This clonotype has a handful of counts. The V call is TRBV7-2, the J call TRBJ1-2; possible D gene TRBD1, 6 bases. The CDR3 extends over 14 amino acids. Germline-derived CDR1 and CDR2 are SGHTA and FQGNSA. V lost 5 bases and J 4 bases, leaving 14 bases between the germline ends. CDR3: CASSPPGASYGYTF. Here the CDR3 DNA reads TGTGCCAGCAGCCCTCCAGGGGCTAGCTATGGCTACACCTTC.